These T cell receptor beta chains were read from a single sample in a study of blood T cell repertoires in COVID-19. TCRdb's table, derived via immunoSEQ multiplex PCR, lists solely in-frame clones and lacks some. The data hold roughly 140,000 clones, with approximately 85% observed a single time. Material: peripheral blood. The source of these receptors is a woman aged 60-70 years with COVID-19, enrolled during active disease. The CDR3 runs from the conserved cysteine through the conserved F or W. D genes are given only for firm matches. Clone size is shown for a subset of rows, as once, few, many or a class of expanded clone.

cdr3_nt: TGTGCCAGCAGCAGCCCTAGGACAGGGGGCGCGAGTCTGGTCACTGAAGCTTTCTTT
cdr3_aa: CASSSPRTGGASLVTEAFF
cdr3_length: 19
d_call: TRBD1
clone_size: .
v_call: TRBV7-9
j_call: TRBJ1-1

cdr3_nt: TGCAGTGCGTACTGGAACACTGAAGCTTTCTTT
cdr3_aa: CSAYWNTEAFF
cdr3_length: 11
d_call: .
clone_size: few
v_call: TRBV20-1
j_call: TRBJ1-1

cdr3_nt: TGCGCCAGCAGCCGCACAACAGGGGTAACTAATGAAAAACTGTTTTTT
cdr3_aa: CASSRTTGVTNEKLFF
cdr3_length: 16
d_call: TRBD1
clone_size: .
v_call: TRBV4-1
j_call: TRBJ1-4

cdr3_nt: TGTGCCAGTAGTCCTCAGGGGGCGTGGGATCAGCCCCAGCATTTT
cdr3_aa: CASSPQGAWDQPQHF
cdr3_length: 15
d_call: TRBD1
clone_size: .
v_call: TRBV19
j_call: TRBJ1-5

cdr3_nt: TGTGCCAGTAGTATCACAGGGCTGAACTATGGCTACACCTTC
cdr3_aa: CASSITGLNYGYTF
cdr3_length: 14
d_call: .
clone_size: .
v_call: TRBV19
j_call: TRBJ1-2

cdr3_nt: TGTGCCAGCACCACGCCGGACTCTTCCTACGAGCAGTACTTC
cdr3_aa: CASTTPDSSYEQYF
cdr3_length: 14
d_call: .
clone_size: .
v_call: TRBV28
j_call: TRBJ2-7

cdr3_nt: TGTGCCAGCAGCAAGTCGGGGTTAGCGGAACCTTTCTTT
cdr3_aa: CASSKSGLAEPFF
cdr3_length: 13
d_call: .
clone_size: once
v_call: TRBV11-2
j_call: TRBJ1-1

cdr3_nt: TGTGCCAGCAGCCGTTTGACAGGGGAAAGTGAAAAACTGTTTTTT
cdr3_aa: CASSRLTGESEKLFF
cdr3_length: 15
d_call: TRBD1
clone_size: .
v_call: TRBV7-2
j_call: TRBJ1-4

cdr3_nt: TGTGCCAGCAGTGGGGGGGACCTGAACACTGAAGCTTTCTTT
cdr3_aa: CASSGGDLNTEAFF
cdr3_length: 14
d_call: .
clone_size: .
v_call: TRBV2
j_call: TRBJ1-1

cdr3_nt: TGCGCCAGCAGCCCGACAGGGGGCATCAATCAGCCCCAGCATTTT
cdr3_aa: CASSPTGGINQPQHF
cdr3_length: 15
d_call: TRBD1
clone_size: .
v_call: TRBV4-1
j_call: TRBJ1-5

cdr3_nt: TGTGCCAGCAGGGCGGGGGGGCAAAATCCTGAGCAGTTCTTC
cdr3_aa: CASRAGGQNPEQFF
cdr3_length: 14
d_call: TRBD2
clone_size: once
v_call: TRBV2
j_call: TRBJ2-1

cdr3_nt: TGCAGTGCTAGTCAAGGCAGGGCAGATGAAAAACTGTTTTTT
cdr3_aa: CSASQGRADEKLFF
cdr3_length: 14
d_call: .
clone_size: .
v_call: TRBV20-1
j_call: TRBJ1-4

cdr3_nt: TGTGCCAGCAGCAAAAAAGGGGACAGGGGGCCATACGCGGGCAATGAGCAGTTCTTC
cdr3_aa: CASSKKGDRGPYAGNEQFF
cdr3_length: 19
d_call: TRBD1
clone_size: .
v_call: TRBV13
j_call: TRBJ2-1

cdr3_nt: TGTGCCAGCAGCTTAGTCGGGACTAGCGGGGGAACCCGCGAGCAGTACTTC
cdr3_aa: CASSLVGTSGGTREQYF
cdr3_length: 17
d_call: TRBD2
clone_size: .
v_call: TRBV7-2
j_call: TRBJ2-7

cdr3_nt: TGTGCCAGCAGTTACGGGGGCCTAGACCAAGAGACCCAGTACTTC
cdr3_aa: CASSYGGLDQETQYF
cdr3_length: 15
d_call: .
clone_size: .
v_call: TRBV6-2/TRBV6-3
j_call: TRBJ2-5

cdr3_nt: TGTGCCAGCAGCCAGGCGGGGTCTAATGAAAAACTGTTTTTT
cdr3_aa: CASSQAGSNEKLFF
cdr3_length: 14
d_call: .
clone_size: once
v_call: TRBV3-1/TRBV3-2
j_call: TRBJ1-4

cdr3_nt: TGTGCCATCAGGGCTAGCGGGGGAAATGAGCAGTTCTTC
cdr3_aa: CAIRASGGNEQFF
cdr3_length: 13
d_call: TRBD2
clone_size: once
v_call: TRBV10-3
j_call: TRBJ2-1

cdr3_nt: TGTGCCAGCAGCACCCAACGGCAGGGGGGAAAACTGTTTTTT
cdr3_aa: CASSTQRQGGKLFF
cdr3_length: 14
d_call: TRBD1
clone_size: .
v_call: TRBV5-5
j_call: TRBJ1-4

cdr3_nt: TGTGCCAGTAGTACTTACACAGGGGACCTTAACTATGGCTACACCTTC
cdr3_aa: CASSTYTGDLNYGYTF
cdr3_length: 16
d_call: TRBD1
clone_size: .
v_call: TRBV19
j_call: TRBJ1-2

cdr3_nt: TGTGCCAGCAGGAGACAGCCGAATCAGCCCCAGCATTTT
cdr3_aa: CASRRQPNQPQHF
cdr3_length: 13
d_call: .
clone_size: .
v_call: TRBV28
j_call: TRBJ1-5

cdr3_nt: TGCGCCAGCAGCCCCACGGGGGTTGCCTACGAGCAGTACTTC
cdr3_aa: CASSPTGVAYEQYF
cdr3_length: 14
d_call: .
clone_size: .
v_call: TRBV5-1
j_call: TRBJ2-7

cdr3_nt: TGTGCCAGCAGCTTCTCTAGGTCTGAGACCCAGTACTTC
cdr3_aa: CASSFSRSETQYF
cdr3_length: 13
d_call: .
clone_size: .
v_call: TRBV11-3
j_call: TRBJ2-5

cdr3_nt: TGTGCCAGCAGCTTAGATTGGGAGGGAGCGAATGGCTACACCTTC
cdr3_aa: CASSLDWEGANGYTF
cdr3_length: 15
d_call: .
clone_size: .
v_call: TRBV11-2
j_call: TRBJ1-2

cdr3_nt: TGTGCCAGCAGCAGTAGACAGGGGCTGGATTCACCCCTCCACTTT
cdr3_aa: CASSSRQGLDSPLHF
cdr3_length: 15
d_call: TRBD1
clone_size: .
v_call: TRBV27
j_call: TRBJ1-6

cdr3_nt: TGTGCCAGCAGCCAGAGCTGGGGAGACACAGATACGCAGTATTTT
cdr3_aa: CASSQSWGDTDTQYF
cdr3_length: 15
d_call: .
clone_size: .
v_call: TRBV6-5
j_call: TRBJ2-3

cdr3_nt: TGTGCCAGCAGCCAAGAATTGACTAGCGGTTTCACAGATACGCAGTATTTT
cdr3_aa: CASSQELTSGFTDTQYF
cdr3_length: 17
d_call: TRBD2
clone_size: .
v_call: TRBV14
j_call: TRBJ2-3

cdr3_nt: TGCAGTGCTCCACGTCGGGAGACCCAGTACTTC
cdr3_aa: CSAPRRETQYF
cdr3_length: 11
d_call: .
clone_size: .
v_call: TRBV20-1
j_call: TRBJ2-5

cdr3_nt: TGCGCCAGCAGGTCGCAAGGCCTAGGTGAGCAGTTCTTC
cdr3_aa: CASRSQGLGEQFF
cdr3_length: 13
d_call: .
clone_size: few
v_call: TRBV5-1
j_call: TRBJ2-1

cdr3_nt: TGTGCCAGCAGCCCCCCGGGGGATGGCTACACCTTC
cdr3_aa: CASSPPGDGYTF
cdr3_length: 12
d_call: .
clone_size: .
v_call: TRBV7-2
j_call: TRBJ1-2

cdr3_nt: TGTGCCAGCAGCCAAGATTTAGAGGGCCCCAATGAGCAGTTCTTC
cdr3_aa: CASSQDLEGPNEQFF
cdr3_length: 15
d_call: .
clone_size: once
v_call: TRBV14
j_call: TRBJ2-1

cdr3_nt: TGTGCCAGCAGCCAAAGGGAGGCCTCCGGCACAGATACGCAGTATTTT
cdr3_aa: CASSQREASGTDTQYF
cdr3_length: 16
d_call: .
clone_size: .
v_call: TRBV11-3
j_call: TRBJ2-3

cdr3_nt: TGTGCCAGCAGGCGAGGGACAGGGGATGAAAAACTGTTTTTT
cdr3_aa: CASRRGTGDEKLFF
cdr3_length: 14
d_call: TRBD1
clone_size: once
v_call: TRBV7-2
j_call: TRBJ1-4

cdr3_nt: TGTGCCTGGAGCCGGACAGCGAACACTGAAGCTTTCTTT
cdr3_aa: CAWSRTANTEAFF
cdr3_length: 13
d_call: .
clone_size: .
v_call: TRBV30
j_call: TRBJ1-1

cdr3_nt: TGTGCCAGCAGCTTAGAGGTGGGCTGGGAGACCCAGTACTTC
cdr3_aa: CASSLEVGWETQYF
cdr3_length: 14
d_call: .
clone_size: .
v_call: TRBV11-2
j_call: TRBJ2-5

cdr3_nt: TGCGCCAGCAGCCAAGAGGGTAGCCAAGGATTCACAGATACGCAGTATTTT
cdr3_aa: CASSQEGSQGFTDTQYF
cdr3_length: 17
d_call: .
clone_size: .
v_call: TRBV4-1
j_call: TRBJ2-3

cdr3_nt: TGTGCCAGCAGTTTACCCCTGACAGGGGGTAAGTCACCCCTCCACTTT
cdr3_aa: CASSLPLTGGKSPLHF
cdr3_length: 16
d_call: TRBD1
clone_size: .
v_call: TRBV28
j_call: TRBJ1-6

cdr3_nt: TGTGCCAGCAGCTTCCTAATACAGGGTCCCTATGGCTACACCTTC
cdr3_aa: CASSFLIQGPYGYTF
cdr3_length: 15
d_call: .
clone_size: .
v_call: TRBV5-5
j_call: TRBJ1-2

cdr3_nt: TGTGCCAGTAGTAATACAGGGTCCGGAAACACCATATATTTT
cdr3_aa: CASSNTGSGNTIYF
cdr3_length: 14
d_call: .
clone_size: .
v_call: TRBV19
j_call: TRBJ1-3

cdr3_nt: TGTGCCAGCAGCACCCTTAGCGGGGCTGAGCAGTACTTC
cdr3_aa: CASSTLSGAEQYF
cdr3_length: 13
d_call: TRBD2
clone_size: .
v_call: TRBV5-5
j_call: TRBJ2-7

cdr3_nt: TGCGCCAGCAGCGATCCGGGACAGGGGGCGAGTGGCTACACCTTC
cdr3_aa: CASSDPGQGASGYTF
cdr3_length: 15
d_call: TRBD1
clone_size: .
v_call: TRBV5-1
j_call: TRBJ1-2

cdr3_nt: TGTGCCAGCAGTTACGTGACAGGGGGCGAAAATTCACCCCTCCACTTT
cdr3_aa: CASSYVTGGENSPLHF
cdr3_length: 16
d_call: TRBD1
clone_size: .
v_call: TRBV6-5
j_call: TRBJ1-6

cdr3_nt: TGTGCCAGCAGTGGGACAGGGGATTATAATTCACCCCTCCACTTT
cdr3_aa: CASSGTGDYNSPLHF
cdr3_length: 15
d_call: TRBD1
clone_size: .
v_call: TRBV13
j_call: TRBJ1-6

cdr3_nt: TGTGCCAGTAGTCCAGGACAGGGGGCGTCCTACAATGAGCAGTTCTTC
cdr3_aa: CASSPGQGASYNEQFF
cdr3_length: 16
d_call: TRBD1
clone_size: .
v_call: TRBV19
j_call: TRBJ2-1

cdr3_nt: TGTGCCAGCAGCCACACTAGACGGGAAATTGGAAACACCATATATTTT
cdr3_aa: CASSHTRREIGNTIYF
cdr3_length: 16
d_call: .
clone_size: .
v_call: TRBV9
j_call: TRBJ1-3

cdr3_nt: TGTGCCAGCAGCTTCGCGGTCGGCTACACCTTC
cdr3_aa: CASSFAVGYTF
cdr3_length: 11
d_call: .
clone_size: .
v_call: TRBV7-9
j_call: TRBJ1-2

cdr3_nt: TGTGCCAGCAGCTTAGCCACAGGGCTCGGTGGCTACACCTTC
cdr3_aa: CASSLATGLGGYTF
cdr3_length: 14
d_call: .
clone_size: .
v_call: TRBV11-2
j_call: TRBJ1-2

cdr3_nt: TGTGCCAGCAGCTGGGGGGACAGATCTAACGTCCTGACTTTC
cdr3_aa: CASSWGDRSNVLTF
cdr3_length: 14
d_call: .
clone_size: .
v_call: TRBV5-5
j_call: TRBJ2-6

cdr3_nt: TGTGCCAGCAGTCTACAGGGGTACCACGAGCAGTACTTC
cdr3_aa: CASSLQGYHEQYF
cdr3_length: 13
d_call: TRBD1
clone_size: once
v_call: TRBV25-1
j_call: TRBJ2-7

cdr3_nt: TGTGCCAGCAGTGCGGAGGCTGAAGCTTTCTTT
cdr3_aa: CASSAEAEAFF
cdr3_length: 11
d_call: .
clone_size: few
v_call: TRBV2
j_call: TRBJ1-1

cdr3_nt: TGCGCCAGCAGCTCTAGCGGGGGCTCCTCCACAGATACGCAGTATTTT
cdr3_aa: CASSSSGGSSTDTQYF
cdr3_length: 16
d_call: TRBD2
clone_size: .
v_call: TRBV5-1
j_call: TRBJ2-3

cdr3_nt: TGTGCCAGCGGCCTAGCGGGGGGGATTGGAGAGACCCAGTACTTC
cdr3_aa: CASGLAGGIGETQYF
cdr3_length: 15
d_call: TRBD2
clone_size: .
v_call: TRBV7-8
j_call: TRBJ2-5

cdr3_nt: TGTGCCAGCAGCCTGTCGACAGGGAAAGCTTTCTTT
cdr3_aa: CASSLSTGKAFF
cdr3_length: 12
d_call: TRBD1
clone_size: .
v_call: TRBV5-6
j_call: TRBJ1-1

cdr3_nt: TGTGCCAGCAGCCTGGGACAGGGGATCCCCCTAGGGACTGGGGCCAACGTCCTGACTTTC
cdr3_aa: CASSLGQGIPLGTGANVLTF
cdr3_length: 20
d_call: TRBD1
clone_size: .
v_call: TRBV7-3
j_call: TRBJ2-6

cdr3_nt: TGTGCCAGCAGCCTGACAAGGGGGGGGGACACAGATACGCAGTATTTT
cdr3_aa: CASSLTRGGDTDTQYF
cdr3_length: 16
d_call: .
clone_size: .
v_call: TRBV5-4
j_call: TRBJ2-3